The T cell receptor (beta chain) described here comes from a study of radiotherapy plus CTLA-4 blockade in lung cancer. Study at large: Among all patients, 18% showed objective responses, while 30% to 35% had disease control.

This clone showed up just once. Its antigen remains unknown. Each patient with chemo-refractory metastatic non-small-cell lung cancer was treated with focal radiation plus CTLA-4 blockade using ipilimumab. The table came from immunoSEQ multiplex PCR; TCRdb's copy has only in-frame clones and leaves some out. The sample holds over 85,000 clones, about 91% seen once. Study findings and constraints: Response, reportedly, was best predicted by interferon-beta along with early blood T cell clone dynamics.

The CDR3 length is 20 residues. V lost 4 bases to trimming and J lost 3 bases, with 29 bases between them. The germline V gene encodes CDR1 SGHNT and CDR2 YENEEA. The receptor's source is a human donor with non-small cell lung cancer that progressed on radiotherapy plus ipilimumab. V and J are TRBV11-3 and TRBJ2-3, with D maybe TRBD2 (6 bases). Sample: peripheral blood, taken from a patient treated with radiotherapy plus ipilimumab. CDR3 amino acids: CASSWSGWGVTGRKTDTQYF. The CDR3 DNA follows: TGTGCCAGCAGCTGGTCAGGATGGGGGGTAACTGGACGCAAGACAGATACGCAGTATTTT.